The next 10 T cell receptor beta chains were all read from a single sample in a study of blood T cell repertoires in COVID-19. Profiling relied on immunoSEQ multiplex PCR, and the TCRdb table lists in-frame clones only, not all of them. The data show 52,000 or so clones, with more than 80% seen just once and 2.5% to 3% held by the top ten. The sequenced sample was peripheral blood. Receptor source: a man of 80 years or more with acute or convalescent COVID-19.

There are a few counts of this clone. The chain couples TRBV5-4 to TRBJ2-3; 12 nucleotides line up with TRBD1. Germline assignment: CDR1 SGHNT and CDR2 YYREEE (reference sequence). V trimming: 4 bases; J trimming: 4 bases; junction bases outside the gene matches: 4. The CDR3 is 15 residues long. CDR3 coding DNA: TGTGCCAGCAGCCCTGGGACAGGGGGCCCAGATACGCAGTATTTT. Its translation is CASSPGTGGPDTQYF.

The CDR3 region is CASNGGGGGSYEQYF. In DNA form, the CDR3 reads TGCGCCAGCAATGGGGGGGGCGGCGGCTCCTACGAGCAGTACTTC. This chain uses TRBV5-1 with TRBJ2-7; tentative D call: TRBD2 (7 bases). CDR1 and CDR2 from the germline V gene are SGHRS and YFSETQ. CDR3 length equals 15 residues. The V end was cut by 6 bases, the J end by 0 bases, with 16 bases between.

The CDR3 protein is CASSRTASSYNEQFF. The DNA of the CDR3 is TGTGCCAGCAGCCGGACAGCCAGCTCCTACAATGAGCAGTTCTTC. V gene TRBV14 combines with J gene TRBJ2-1, with D perhaps matching TRBD1 (6 bases). Germline-derived CDR1 and CDR2 are SGHDN and FVKESK. There are 15 residues in the CDR3. Trimming cost V 4 bases and J 0 bases, with 10 bases left between them.

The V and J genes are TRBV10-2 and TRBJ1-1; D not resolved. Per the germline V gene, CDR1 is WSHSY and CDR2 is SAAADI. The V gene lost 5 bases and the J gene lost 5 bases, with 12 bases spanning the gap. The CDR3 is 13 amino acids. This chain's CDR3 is CASSTTSTTEAFF. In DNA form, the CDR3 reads TGCGCCAGCAGTACGACCTCGACAACTGAAGCTTTCTTT.

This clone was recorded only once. The CDR3 DNA follows: TGTGCCAGTAGTCCTGATACGGGGGTTCGCACAGATACGCAGTATTTT. It encodes CASSPDTGVRTDTQYF. The chain has TRBV19 and TRBJ2-3, with D tentatively TRBD2 (6 bases). The CDR3 totals 16 residues. Germline V CDR1 and CDR2: LNHDA, SQIVND (reference sequence). V lost 5 bases, J lost 1 base, and 16 bases lay in between.

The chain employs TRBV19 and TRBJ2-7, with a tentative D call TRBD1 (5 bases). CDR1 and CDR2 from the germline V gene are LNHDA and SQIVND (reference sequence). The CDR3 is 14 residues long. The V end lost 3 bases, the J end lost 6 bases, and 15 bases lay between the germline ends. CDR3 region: CASSIGAVGSEQYF. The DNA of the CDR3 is TGTGCCAGTAGTATTGGGGCGGTGGGGTCCGAGCAGTACTTC.

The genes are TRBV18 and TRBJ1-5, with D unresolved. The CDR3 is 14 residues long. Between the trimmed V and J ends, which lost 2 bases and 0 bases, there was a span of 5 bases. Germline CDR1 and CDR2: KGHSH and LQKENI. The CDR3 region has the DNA TGTGCCAGCTCACCAGACACTAGCAATCAGCCCCAGCATTTT. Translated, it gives CASSPDTSNQPQHF.

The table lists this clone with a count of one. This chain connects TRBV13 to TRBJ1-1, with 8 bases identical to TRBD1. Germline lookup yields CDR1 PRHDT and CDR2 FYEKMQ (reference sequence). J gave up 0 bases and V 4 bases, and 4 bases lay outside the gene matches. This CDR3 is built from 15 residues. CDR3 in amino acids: CASSYDRGLNTEAFF. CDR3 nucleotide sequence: TGTGCCAGCAGCTACGACAGGGGTTTGAACACTGAAGCTTTCTTT.

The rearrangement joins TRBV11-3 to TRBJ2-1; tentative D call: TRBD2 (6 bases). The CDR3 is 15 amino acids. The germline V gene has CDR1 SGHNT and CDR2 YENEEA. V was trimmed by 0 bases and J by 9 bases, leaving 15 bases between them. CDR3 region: CASSLDMRGTGEQFF. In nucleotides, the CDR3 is TGTGCCAGCAGCTTAGATATGCGGGGCACGGGTGAGCAGTTCTTC.

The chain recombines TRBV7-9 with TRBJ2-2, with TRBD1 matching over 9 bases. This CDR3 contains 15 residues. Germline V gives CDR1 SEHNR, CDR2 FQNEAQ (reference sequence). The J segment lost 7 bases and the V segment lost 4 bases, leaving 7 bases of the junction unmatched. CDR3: CASSSTGTGRGELFF. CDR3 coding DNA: TGTGCCAGCAGCTCCACCGGGACAGGGCGCGGGGAGCTGTTTTTT.